These T cell receptor beta chains were read from a single sample in a study of Ad26.COV2.S vaccination and SARS-CoV-2 variants. Some clones are missing from TCRdb's copy, which holds only in-frame ones; the method was immunoSEQ multiplex PCR. The sample carries about 350,000 clones, approximately 81% recorded once. The specimen comprised peripheral blood, sampled in a trial of Ad26.COV2.S vaccine versus placebo. Every receptor here comes from a person aged 18-65 years who received the Ad26.COV2.S COVID-19 vaccine or a placebo. The CDR3 runs from the conserved cysteine through the conserved F or W. The order of the fields is D gene, J gene, V gene, clone size, CDR3 protein, CDR3 DNA. A D gene is named only where the DNA matches it firmly. Clone size is given for some rows only: seen once, a few or many times, or a class if the clone is expanded.

d_call: TRBD2
j_call: TRBJ2-3
v_call: TRBV11-2
clone_size: NA
cdr3_aa: CASSFSWGAGGKDTQYF
cdr3_nt: TGTGCCAGCAGCTTTTCCTGGGGGGCGGGGGGCAAAGATACGCAGTATTTT

d_call: TRBD1
j_call: TRBJ2-5
v_call: TRBV5-8
clone_size: NA
cdr3_aa: CASSGTGNKETQYF
cdr3_nt: TGTGCCAGCAGCGGGACAGGGAATAAAGAGACCCAGTACTTC

d_call: TRBD2
j_call: TRBJ2-1
v_call: TRBV5-1
clone_size: few
cdr3_aa: CASSLTLGTSGSNEQFF
cdr3_nt: TGCGCCAGCAGCCTAACCCTAGGGACTAGCGGGAGTAATGAGCAGTTCTTC

d_call: TRBD1
j_call: TRBJ1-2
v_call: TRBV30
clone_size: NA
cdr3_aa: CAWSRDSWGYTF
cdr3_nt: TGTGCCTGGAGCAGGGACAGTTGGGGCTACACCTTC

d_call: TRBD1
j_call: TRBJ2-7
v_call: TRBV19
clone_size: NA
cdr3_aa: CASSHRDSSYEQYF
cdr3_nt: TGTGCCAGTAGTCATCGGGACAGTTCCTACGAGCAGTACTTC

d_call: NA
j_call: TRBJ2-5
v_call: TRBV28
clone_size: once
cdr3_aa: CASSLGHPQETQYF
cdr3_nt: TGTGCCAGCAGTTTGGGACACCCCCAAGAGACCCAGTACTTC

d_call: NA
j_call: TRBJ2-5
v_call: TRBV19
clone_size: NA
cdr3_aa: CASSIDWEETQYF
cdr3_nt: TGTGCCAGTAGTATAGATTGGGAGGAGACCCAGTACTTC

d_call: TRBD1
j_call: TRBJ2-2
v_call: TRBV5-1
clone_size: NA
cdr3_aa: CASSKTGTNTGELFF
cdr3_nt: TGCGCCAGCAGCAAGACAGGGACGAACACCGGGGAGCTGTTTTTT

d_call: TRBD2
j_call: TRBJ2-5
v_call: TRBV19
clone_size: few
cdr3_aa: CASSTTRSGGGETQYF
cdr3_nt: TGTGCCAGTAGTACCACCCGATCGGGGGGGGGAGAGACCCAGTACTTC

d_call: TRBD1
j_call: TRBJ1-2
v_call: TRBV12-3/TRBV12-4
clone_size: NA
cdr3_aa: CASSRQGTGGYTF
cdr3_nt: TGTGCCAGCAGCCGACAGGGGACGGGGGGCTACACCTTC

d_call: TRBD2
j_call: TRBJ2-3
v_call: TRBV19
clone_size: NA
cdr3_aa: CASSHTSGSTDTQYF
cdr3_nt: TGTGCCAGTAGCCATACTAGCGGGAGCACAGATACGCAGTATTTT

d_call: NA
j_call: TRBJ2-7
v_call: TRBV25-1
clone_size: NA
cdr3_aa: CASTRCVANPYEQYF
cdr3_nt: TGTGCCAGCACCAGATGCGTGGCAAACCCCTACGAGCAGTACTTC

d_call: TRBD1
j_call: TRBJ2-7
v_call: TRBV9
clone_size: NA
cdr3_aa: CASSVGNRGEQYF
cdr3_nt: TGTGCCAGCAGCGTAGGGAACAGGGGCGAGCAGTACTTC

d_call: TRBD1
j_call: TRBJ1-2
v_call: TRBV6-5
clone_size: NA
cdr3_aa: CASSYSDRVSRYTF
cdr3_nt: TGTGCCAGCAGTTATTCCGACAGGGTGTCGCGCTACACCTTC

d_call: TRBD2
j_call: TRBJ2-3
v_call: TRBV6-2/TRBV6-3
clone_size: NA
cdr3_aa: CASSPSPTSGRYTDTQYF
cdr3_nt: TGTGCCAGCAGTCCCTCACCGACTAGCGGGAGGTACACAGATACGCAGTATTTT

d_call: NA
j_call: TRBJ2-6
v_call: TRBV19
clone_size: NA
cdr3_aa: CASSRSQGSGANVLTF
cdr3_nt: TGTGCCAGTAGTCGTTCGCAGGGGTCCGGGGCCAACGTCCTGACTTTC

d_call: NA
j_call: TRBJ1-5
v_call: TRBV4-1
clone_size: NA
cdr3_aa: CASRDGTSNQPQHF
cdr3_nt: TGCGCCAGCAGGGACGGGACGAGCAATCAGCCCCAGCATTTT

d_call: NA
j_call: TRBJ2-7
v_call: TRBV2
clone_size: NA
cdr3_aa: CASSEDGPEQYF
cdr3_nt: TGTGCCAGCAGTGAAGACGGGCCCGAGCAGTACTTC

d_call: TRBD2
j_call: TRBJ2-1
v_call: TRBV7-6
clone_size: NA
cdr3_aa: CASSLIAGASYNEQFF
cdr3_nt: TGTGCCAGCAGCTTAATAGCGGGAGCGTCCTACAATGAGCAGTTCTTC

d_call: TRBD1
j_call: TRBJ1-3
v_call: TRBV11-3
clone_size: NA
cdr3_aa: CASSQQTGLTGNTIYF
cdr3_nt: TGTGCCAGCAGCCAGCAGACAGGGCTCACTGGAAACACCATATATTTT

d_call: TRBD1
j_call: TRBJ1-2
v_call: TRBV19
clone_size: NA
cdr3_aa: CASSIDRGAINYGYTF
cdr3_nt: TGTGCCAGTAGTATTGACAGGGGGGCGATAAACTATGGCTACACCTTC

d_call: TRBD2
j_call: TRBJ2-7
v_call: TRBV27
clone_size: NA
cdr3_aa: CASSPGTSGMISYEQYF
cdr3_nt: TGTGCCAGCAGCCCCGGGACTAGCGGGATGATCTCCTACGAGCAGTACTTC

d_call: NA
j_call: TRBJ2-3
v_call: TRBV7-9
clone_size: NA
cdr3_aa: CASSPPATDTQYF
cdr3_nt: TGTGCCAGCAGCCCCCCGGCCACAGATACGCAGTATTTT

d_call: NA
j_call: TRBJ2-7
v_call: TRBV7-9
clone_size: NA
cdr3_aa: CASSLTSEHEQYF
cdr3_nt: TGTGCCAGCAGCTTAACGTCAGAACACGAGCAGTACTTC

d_call: NA
j_call: TRBJ2-2
v_call: TRBV11-2
clone_size: NA
cdr3_aa: CASRPLGMGELFF
cdr3_nt: TGTGCCAGCAGACCTCTTGGTATGGGGGAGCTGTTTTTT

d_call: TRBD2
j_call: TRBJ2-5
v_call: TRBV10-2
clone_size: NA
cdr3_aa: CASSGTSGGARGETQYF
cdr3_nt: TGCGCCAGCAGCGGGACTAGCGGGGGGGCCAGAGGTGAGACCCAGTACTTC

d_call: NA
j_call: TRBJ1-1
v_call: TRBV12-3/TRBV12-4
clone_size: NA
cdr3_aa: CASSLAGRAFF
cdr3_nt: TGTGCCAGCAGTTTAGCGGGTAGGGCTTTCTTT

d_call: NA
j_call: TRBJ1-5
v_call: TRBV5-4
clone_size: NA
cdr3_aa: CASSITSVGGRSNQPQHF
cdr3_nt: TGTGCCAGCAGTATAACTTCCGTCGGGGGCAGGAGCAATCAGCCCCAGCATTTT

d_call: NA
j_call: TRBJ2-2
v_call: TRBV4-1
clone_size: NA
cdr3_aa: CASRATIPTGELFF
cdr3_nt: TGCGCCAGCAGGGCCACAATACCCACCGGGGAGCTGTTTTTT

d_call: NA
j_call: TRBJ2-2
v_call: TRBV9
clone_size: NA
cdr3_aa: CASSPGVAGELFF
cdr3_nt: TGTGCCAGCAGCCCCGGGGTCGCCGGGGAGCTGTTTTTT

d_call: TRBD2
j_call: TRBJ2-7
v_call: TRBV10-2
clone_size: NA
cdr3_aa: CASTTGTSGSGTYEQYF
cdr3_nt: TGCGCCAGCACCACTGGGACTAGCGGGAGTGGAACCTACGAGCAGTACTTC

d_call: NA
j_call: TRBJ1-4
v_call: TRBV30
clone_size: NA
cdr3_aa: CAWRDGTHEKLFF
cdr3_nt: TGTGCCTGGAGAGACGGGACACATGAAAAACTGTTTTTT

d_call: NA
j_call: TRBJ1-6
v_call: TRBV11-2
clone_size: NA
cdr3_aa: CASSLDSRQGSSYNSPLHF
cdr3_nt: TGTGCCAGCAGCTTAGATTCCCGGCAGGGGAGCTCCTATAATTCACCCCTCCACTTT

d_call: NA
j_call: TRBJ2-7
v_call: TRBV6-5
clone_size: NA
cdr3_aa: CASSTDSYSYEQYF
cdr3_nt: TGTGCCAGCAGCACAGACTCCTATTCCTACGAGCAGTACTTC

d_call: NA
j_call: TRBJ2-5
v_call: TRBV6-6
clone_size: NA
cdr3_aa: CASSYPGVGETQYF
cdr3_nt: TGTGCCAGCAGTTACCCGGGGGTCGGAGAGACCCAGTACTTC

d_call: NA
j_call: TRBJ2-1
v_call: TRBV6-5
clone_size: NA
cdr3_aa: CASSYMAQGGDEQFF
cdr3_nt: TGTGCCAGCAGTTACATGGCCCAGGGGGGCGATGAGCAGTTCTTC

d_call: TRBD1
j_call: TRBJ2-1
v_call: TRBV5-1
clone_size: NA
cdr3_aa: CASSGGQGLGEQFF
cdr3_nt: TGCGCCAGCAGCGGGGGACAGGGTTTAGGTGAGCAGTTCTTC

d_call: TRBD2
j_call: TRBJ2-1
v_call: TRBV6-2/TRBV6-3
clone_size: NA
cdr3_aa: CASSYSIGIAGAYNEQFF
cdr3_nt: TGTGCCAGCAGTTACTCGATAGGTATAGCGGGAGCGTACAATGAGCAGTTCTTC

d_call: TRBD1
j_call: TRBJ1-1
v_call: TRBV6-5
clone_size: NA
cdr3_aa: CASSTREGGNTEAFF
cdr3_nt: TGTGCCAGCAGTACCCGGGAAGGGGGCAACACTGAAGCTTTCTTT

d_call: NA
j_call: TRBJ1-5
v_call: TRBV4-3
clone_size: NA
cdr3_aa: CASSQAWVRGNQPQHF
cdr3_nt: TGCGCCAGCAGCCAAGCTTGGGTGAGGGGCAATCAGCCCCAGCATTTT

d_call: NA
j_call: TRBJ2-6
v_call: TRBV4-3
clone_size: NA
cdr3_aa: CASSQAGMSGANVLTF
cdr3_nt: TGCGCCAGCAGCCAAGCGGGTATGTCTGGGGCCAACGTCCTGACTTTC

d_call: NA
j_call: TRBJ1-1
v_call: TRBV28
clone_size: once
cdr3_aa: CASSLLPGAGNTEAFF
cdr3_nt: TGTGCCAGCAGTTTACTGCCAGGGGCGGGTAACACTGAAGCTTTCTTT

d_call: NA
j_call: TRBJ2-5
v_call: TRBV4-1
clone_size: NA
cdr3_aa: CASSRAQGGQETQYF
cdr3_nt: TGCGCCAGCAGCCGGGCCCAGGGCGGGCAAGAGACCCAGTACTTC

d_call: TRBD1
j_call: TRBJ2-7
v_call: TRBV28
clone_size: NA
cdr3_aa: CASSLSGQLIYEQYF
cdr3_nt: TGTGCCAGCAGTTTATCGGGACAGCTGATCTACGAGCAGTACTTC

d_call: NA
j_call: TRBJ1-1
v_call: TRBV29-1
clone_size: NA
cdr3_aa: CSVGEGEYTEAFF
cdr3_nt: TGCAGCGTTGGTGAGGGCGAGTACACTGAAGCTTTCTTT

d_call: NA
j_call: TRBJ2-1
v_call: TRBV28
clone_size: NA
cdr3_aa: CASSFAGATGGSSYNEQFF
cdr3_nt: TGTGCCAGCAGTTTTGCGGGGGCCACTGGCGGGAGCTCCTACAATGAGCAGTTCTTC